Listed below are T cell receptor beta chains from one sample, sequenced in a study of PD-1 blockade in classical Hodgkin lymphoma. Some clones are missing from TCRdb's copy, which holds only in-frame ones; the method was immunoSEQ multiplex PCR. This table holds nearly 7,000 clones, just under 80% found once. Specimen: CD4+ T cells from blood, collected at baseline. Every receptor here comes from a human donor with classical Hodgkin lymphoma. Each CDR3 is given with its conserved first and last residue. The D gene is left open where the match is weak. Only part of the rows carry a size: once, few, many, or a class if the clone is expanded.

clone_size j_call d_call v_call cdr3_aa cdr3_nt
- TRBJ1-2 - TRBV5-1 CASSLEGRSYGYTF TGCGCCAGCAGCTTGGAAGGCAGGTCCTATGGCTACACCTTC
- TRBJ2-2 TRBD2 TRBV4-1 CASSQETLAGAIAGELFF TGCGCCAGCAGCCAAGAGACACTAGCGGGAGCGATTGCCGGGGAGCTGTTTTTT
- TRBJ1-1 - TRBV7-9 CASSLLGGTEAFF TGTGCCAGCAGCTTACTGGGGGGCACTGAAGCTTTCTTT
- TRBJ1-3 - TRBV11-2 CASSLGGSSGNTIYF TGTGCCAGCAGCTTAGGGGGCAGCTCTGGAAACACCATATATTTT
- TRBJ2-1 - TRBV4-1 CASSQIGTRAYNEQFF TGCGCCAGCAGCCAAATCGGGACCCGGGCCTACAATGAGCAGTTCTTC
- TRBJ2-1 - TRBV2 CASSELGSYNEQFF TGTGCCAGCAGTGAATTGGGTTCATACAATGAGCAGTTCTTC
- TRBJ2-7 TRBD2 TRBV6-1 CATTWTSGSYEQYF TGTGCCACGACTTGGACTAGCGGTTCCTACGAGCAGTACTTC
- TRBJ2-2 TRBD1 TRBV5-1 CASSRNRGRSGELFF TGCGCCAGCAGCAGGAACAGGGGGCGAAGCGGGGAGCTGTTTTTT
- TRBJ1-3 - TRBV25-1 CASRSPLGGPGNTIYF TGTGCCAGCAGATCACCCTTGGGGGGACCTGGAAACACCATATATTTT
- TRBJ2-7 TRBD1 TRBV18 CASSPKTGGVSYEQYF TGTGCCAGCTCACCAAAAACAGGGGGCGTCTCCTACGAGCAGTACTTC
- TRBJ2-7 TRBD1 TRBV19 CASSIRGQGSYEQYF TGTGCCAGTAGTATAAGGGGACAGGGATCCTACGAGCAGTACTTC
once TRBJ2-7 TRBD1 TRBV11-1 CASSHPGQGLHEQYF TGTGCCAGCAGTCACCCGGGACAGGGTCTCCACGAGCAGTACTTC
- TRBJ1-1 - TRBV9 CASSTRPSLAEAFF TGTGCCAGCAGCACCCGGCCCTCGCTGGCTGAAGCTTTCTTT
- TRBJ1-2 TRBD1 TRBV5-1 CASSQGQGYGYTF TGCGCCAGCAGCCAAGGACAGGGGTATGGCTACACCTTC
- TRBJ2-1 - TRBV2 CASSPTSYYLFF TGTGCCAGCAGCCCAACTAGCTACTATCTGTTCTTC
few TRBJ2-7 TRBD2 TRBV6-5 CASASGRNYEQYF TGTGCCTCCGCTAGCGGGAGGAACTACGAGCAGTACTTC
- TRBJ1-1 - TRBV7-9 CASSTRTAGIEAFF TGTGCCAGCAGCACGCGGACAGCCGGAATTGAAGCTTTCTTT
few TRBJ2-2 - TRBV25-1 CASSEIQTLNTGELFF TGTGCCAGCAGTGAGATCCAAACCTTGAACACCGGGGAGCTGTTTTTT
few TRBJ1-4 - TRBV19 CASSISSAANEKLFF TGTGCCAGTAGTATCTCGTCAGCAGCTAATGAAAAACTGTTTTTT
few TRBJ1-1 TRBD1 TRBV15 CATSRARGSEGAYNTEAFF TGTGCCACCAGCAGGGCCCGGGGCTCGGAGGGGGCTTATAACACTGAAGCTTTCTTT
- TRBJ2-1 TRBD1 TRBV9 CASSAQGAGSYNEQFF TGTGCCAGCAGCGCACAGGGGGCCGGGTCCTACAATGAGCAGTTCTTC
- TRBJ2-5 - TRBV10-3 CAITEEPQATQYF TGTGCCATCACGGAGGAGCCGCAAGCGACCCAGTACTTC
- TRBJ2-1 TRBD2 TRBV5-1 CASSRTSGSYNEQFF TGCGCCAGCAGCCGTACTAGCGGGAGTTACAATGAGCAGTTCTTC
- TRBJ2-7 TRBD1 TRBV19 CASTPAGTGTYEQYF TGTGCCAGTACCCCAGCCGGGACAGGTACCTACGAGCAGTACTTC
- TRBJ2-2 TRBD2 TRBV10-3 CAISEREGLGELFF TGTGCCATCAGTGAGCGGGAGGGCCTCGGGGAGCTGTTTTTT
- TRBJ2-5 - TRBV15 CATSMRETQYF TGTGCCACCAGCATGCGAGAGACCCAGTACTTC
- TRBJ2-3 - TRBV29-1 CSVVGNTDTQYF TGCAGCGTTGTGGGCAACACAGATACGCAGTATTTT
few TRBJ1-5 - TRBV6-5 CASSYSGSQPQHF TGTGCCAGCAGTTACTCCGGGAGCCAGCCCCAGCATTTT
- TRBJ1-5 - TRBV27 CASSLSRHFNQPQHF TGTGCCAGCAGTTTATCTCGGCACTTCAATCAGCCCCAGCATTTT
- TRBJ2-7 - TRBV15 CATSRDQTLSYEQYF TGTGCCACCAGCAGAGATCAAACTCTAAGCTACGAGCAGTACTTC
- TRBJ2-7 TRBD2 TRBV7-8 CASSVTSGSGYEQYF TGTGCCAGCAGCGTGACTAGCGGGAGTGGCTACGAGCAGTACTTC
- TRBJ2-7 TRBD2 TRBV4-1 CASSQGPLAVPYEQYF TGCGCCAGCAGCCAAGGCCCCCTAGCGGTTCCCTACGAGCAGTACTTC
- TRBJ2-3 - TRBV7-2 CASSSGRSRDTQYF TGTGCCAGCAGCTCAGGGCGCTCAAGGGATACGCAGTATTTT
- TRBJ1-5 - TRBV21-1 CASPGGRGQPQHF TGTGCCAGCCCCGGGGGAAGGGGTCAGCCCCAGCATTTT
once TRBJ2-7 TRBD1 TRBV5-1 CASSYRDRGHEQYF TGCGCCAGCAGCTACCGGGACAGGGGCCACGAGCAGTACTTC
- TRBJ2-6 - TRBV5-6 CASSLLGSGANVLTF TGTGCCAGCAGCTTGTTGGGCTCTGGGGCCAACGTCCTGACTTTC
- TRBJ2-7 - TRBV6-1 CASSEAVGPGEQYF TGTGCCAGCAGTGAAGCGGTCGGGCCCGGCGAGCAGTACTTC
- TRBJ2-7 - TRBV4-2 CASSHSGTGSHEQYF TGTGCCAGCAGCCACAGCGGGACAGGATCCCACGAGCAGTACTTC